Listed below are T cell receptor beta chains from one sample, sequenced in a study of Graves' ophthalmopathy and Graves' hyperthyroidism. MiXCR was run by TCRdb on the multiplex PCR reads, yielding one entry per CDR3 protein. This table has 240,000 or so distinct CDR3 sequences, less than 55% appearing once. The sample taken for sequencing was peripheral blood. The receptors were gathered from an adult man with Graves' ophthalmopathy. CDR3s include the opening cysteine and the closing phenylalanine or tryptophan. The D gene is left open where the match is weak. Size values are once, few and many counts, or a class for expanded clones, and some rows have none.

V gene	clone size	J gene	D gene	CDR3 protein	CDR3 DNA
TRBV19	-	TRBJ2-5	TRBD2	CASSVSGGEAQYF	TGTGCCAGTAGCGTTTCTGGGGGGGAGGCCCAGTACTTC
TRBV6-1	-	TRBJ2-7	-	CASSERGQASYEQYF	TGTGCCAGCAGTGAGCGGGGTCAGGCCTCCTACGAGCAGTACTTC
TRBV12-3/TRBV12-4	-	TRBJ1-2	-	CASSGGGGTNYGYTF	TGTGCCAGCAGTGGAGGGGGGGGAACTAACTATGGCTACACCTTC
TRBV12-3/TRBV12-4	few	TRBJ2-5	TRBD1	CASRSGQGRPQYF	TGTGCCAGCAGATCCGGACAGGGACGGCCCCAGTACTTC
TRBV24-1	once	TRBJ2-5	TRBD1	CATRTTGGETQYF	TGTGCCACCAGGACGACAGGGGGGGAGACCCAGTACTTC
TRBV29-1	few	TRBJ1-2	TRBD1	CSVALTGYSGYTF	TGCAGCGTTGCTCTGACAGGGTACTCTGGCTACACCTTC
TRBV12-3/TRBV12-4	-	TRBJ1-1	-	CASRPLTGGWDTEAFF	TGTGCCAGCAGACCCTTGACCGGGGGGTGGGACACTGAAGCTTTCTTT
TRBV7-3	-	TRBJ1-1	TRBD1	CASSLTPTGILNTEAFF	TGTGCCAGCAGCTTAACGCCGACAGGGATTTTGAACACTGAAGCTTTCTTT
TRBV20-1	-	TRBJ1-2	TRBD1	CSAKRPGQVNYGYTF	TGCAGTGCCAAGCGCCCGGGACAGGTTAACTATGGCTACACCTTC
TRBV24-1	-	TRBJ2-7	-	CATSEGTTYEQYF	TGTGCCACCAGTGAGGGGACCACCTACGAGCAGTACTTC
TRBV10-3	-	TRBJ2-7	-	CASCSGGGTYEQYF	TGTGCCAGCTGTTCTGGGGGCGGGACCTACGAGCAGTACTTC
TRBV10-3	-	TRBJ1-5	-	CAISDRTERNQPQHF	TGTGCCATCAGTGACCGGACAGAGAGGAATCAGCCCCAGCATTTT
TRBV2	few	TRBJ1-2	-	CASSEAMGLGTGYTF	TGTGCCAGCAGTGAAGCGATGGGACTCGGGACTGGCTACACCTTC
TRBV5-1	-	TRBJ1-2	TRBD1	CASSLGDRGVEGYTF	TGCGCCAGCAGCTTGGGGGACAGGGGAGTGGAAGGCTACACCTTC